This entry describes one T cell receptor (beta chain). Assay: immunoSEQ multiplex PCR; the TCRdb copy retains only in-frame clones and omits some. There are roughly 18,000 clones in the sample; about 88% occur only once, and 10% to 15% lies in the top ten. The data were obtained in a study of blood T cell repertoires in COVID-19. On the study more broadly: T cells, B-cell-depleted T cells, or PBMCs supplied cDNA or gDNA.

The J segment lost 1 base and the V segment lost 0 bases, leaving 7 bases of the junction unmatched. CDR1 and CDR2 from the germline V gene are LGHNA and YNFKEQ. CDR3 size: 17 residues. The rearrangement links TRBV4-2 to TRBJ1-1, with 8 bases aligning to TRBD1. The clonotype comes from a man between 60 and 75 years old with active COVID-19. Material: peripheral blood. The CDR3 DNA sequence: TGTGCCAGCAGCCAAGATCCCACCGGGACAGGGAACACTGAAGCTTTCTTT. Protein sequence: CASSQDPTGTGNTEAFF.